The present TCR beta chain was sequenced within a study of beta chain features in type 1 diabetes. As for the study in general: All samples yielded some 110 million examined sorted cells.

General study points: Type 1 diabetes patients showed a moderate but significant shortening of TCRB CDR3s in all four CD4+ subsets.

CD4+ naive, central memory, regulatory and stem cell-like memory cells were sorted via CD45RO/CCR7/CD25/CD127/CD95/CD27. The CDR3 loop spans 14 amino acids. V was cut by 7 bases and J by 0 bases, with 12 bases left in between. Germline V gene lookup returns CDR1 MNHEY and CDR2 SVGAGI. Expressed TCRB transcripts were sequenced, since all the RNA that had been isolated was reverse transcribed. Sequencing was performed with immunoSEQ multiplex PCR; in TCRdb, only in-frame clones are kept and a portion is missing. The table has approximately 170,000 clones, 7.5% to 8.5% seen once; the top ten hold under 0.55%. This clone was seen a handful of times. Antigen specificity is unknown.

Sequencing was carried out using central memory CD4+ T cells from blood. The origin of this receptor is a man younger than 30 with type 1 diabetes. The chain couples TRBV6-5 to TRBJ1-2; D gene uncertain. The DNA of the CDR3 is TGTGCCAGCACCAAGCACGATGCTAACTATGGCTACACCTTC. Amino acids: CASTKHDANYGYTF.